The 9 T cell receptor beta chains in this list originate from one sample, sequenced in a study of shared clonotypes between healthy human individuals. The naive CD8 subset, CD45RO-negative cells positively selected for CCR7, excluded terminally differentiated effector memory CD45RA+ cells. The assay was immunoSEQ multiplex PCR, and TCRdb's table has in-frame clones only and misses some. The sample contains roughly 2 million clones, just under 95% of which appear only once. The sequencing sample was made of naive CD8+ T cells sorted from blood. Every receptor here comes from a man aged 18 to 35 in good health.

On this clone itself: Within the sample, other DNA sequences also encode this same CDR3. This chain joins TRBV27 and TRBJ2-7; tentative D call: TRBD1 (5 bases). V was shortened by 3 bases and J by 3 bases, with 9 bases between the two germline ends. Germline CDR1 and CDR2: MNHEY and SMNVEV (reference sequence). This CDR3 has 13 amino acids. As DNA, the CDR3 is TGTGCCAGCAGTTTGAGACAGAGCTACGAGCAGTACTTC. Its translation is CASSLRQSYEQYF.

The rearrangement links TRBV27 to TRBJ2-3; TRBD1 matches 9 bases. Germline V gene data show CDR1 as MNHEY and CDR2 as SMNVEV (reference sequence). The junction had 7 bases not matched to a gene; V was cut back by 5 bases and J by 4 bases. The length of the CDR3 is 15 residues. The CDR3 DNA is TGTGCCAGCAGTCCCGACAGGGGGTTTGCAGATACGCAGTATTTT. Protein: CASSPDRGFADTQYF.

This chain connects TRBV7-9 to TRBJ1-1; D is undetermined. Per the germline V gene, CDR1 is SEHNR and CDR2 is FQNEAQ (reference sequence). The germline V and J ends were trimmed by 3 bases and 7 bases, with 6 bases remaining between them. CDR3 size: 11 residues. CDR3: CASSFGSEAFF. CDR3 coding DNA: TGTGCCAGCAGCTTCGGCAGTGAAGCTTTCTTT.

CDR3 sequence: CASSRAAVGVDEQFF. DNA for the CDR3: TGTGCCAGCAGCCGGGCGGCGGTAGGAGTAGATGAGCAGTTCTTC. The chain recombines TRBV7-2 with TRBJ2-1; no firm D call. V lost 5 bases, J lost 8 bases, and 19 bases lay in between. Germline V gene lookup returns CDR1 SGHTA and CDR2 FQGNSA. The CDR3 is 15 residues long. Combining the CDR3 with reference TRBV7-2 and TRBJ2-1 gives the whole variable domain GAGVSQSPSNKVTEKGKDVELRCDPISGHTALYWYRQSLGQGLEFLIYFQGNSAPDKSGLPSDRFSAERTGGSVSTLTIQRTQQEDSAVYLCASSRAAVGVDEQFFGPGTRLTVL.

The chain combines TRBV6-5 with TRBJ2-1; D call uncertain. Germline V gene data show CDR1 as MNHEY and CDR2 as SVGAGI. There are 15 residues in the CDR3. V lost 6 bases and J lost 0, with 12 bases in between. The chain's CDR3 is CASSLAVASYNEQFF. As DNA, the CDR3 is TGTGCCAGCAGCTTGGCAGTGGCCTCCTACAATGAGCAGTTCTTC.

The chain carries TRBV2 and TRBJ1-4; TRBD1 might be the D (5 bases). From germline, CDR1 is SNHLY and CDR2 FYNNEI. V dropped 0 bases and J dropped 0 bases, with 8 bases sitting between them. CDR3 length: 16 amino acids. Written as DNA, the CDR3 is TGTGCCAGCAGTGAAGCGGGGGTTGCAACTAATGAAAAACTGTTTTTT. Residues: CASSEAGVATNEKLFF.

The chain combines TRBV5-6 with TRBJ2-4; D gene unclear. The CDR3 extends over 13 amino acids. With 0 bases removed from V and 8 bases from J, the gap between germline ends came to 9 bases. Germline V gene data show CDR1 as SGHDT and CDR2 as YYEEEE. CDR3 region: CASSLAGYDIQYF. CDR3 DNA: TGTGCCAGCAGCTTGGCCGGGTACGACATTCAGTACTTC.

This chain connects TRBV7-8 to TRBJ2-3; no clear D. V was shortened by 5 bases and J by 0 bases, with 15 bases between the two germline ends. Germline V gene sequence: CDR1 SGHVS, CDR2 FQNEAQ. The CDR3 is made up of 16 amino acids. The CDR3 region is CASSPQDTYSTDTQYF. CDR3 nucleotide sequence: TGTGCCAGCAGCCCACAAGACACTTACAGCACAGATACGCAGTATTTT. Drawing the rest from reference TRBV7-8 and TRBJ2-3, the complete variable domain is GAGVSQSPRYKVAKRGQDVALRCDPISGHVSLFWYQQALGQGPEFLTYFQNEAQLDKSGLPSDRFFAERPEGSVSTLKIQRTQQEDSAVYLCASSPQDTYSTDTQYFGPGTRLTVL.

The rearrangement links TRBV6-1 to TRBJ2-7; tentative D call: TRBD1 (5 bases). The ends were cut back, 2 bases at V and 2 bases at J, with 13 bases in the middle. Looked up from germline, CDR1 is MNHNS and CDR2 is SASEGT. The CDR3 has 15 amino acids. CDR3 sequence reads: CASSESFAGTYEQYF. CDR3 sequence (DNA): TGTGCCAGCAGTGAATCCTTTGCAGGGACCTACGAGCAGTACTTC.